The rows below give T cell receptor beta chains drawn from one sample of a study of T cell repertoires in cytomegalovirus infection. The antigens these receptors bind are not known. TCRdb used MiXCR to reprocess the reads, holding one entry per CDR3 protein. The profile shows tens of thousands of distinct CDR3 sequences, about a fifth of them singletons. This sample comprised CD8+ T cells from cultured PBMCs, obtained from culture after CMV antigen stimulation. The receptors originated from a human donor in good health (CMV status not recorded). Some clones in this sample may be carry-over from other donors' samples. Each CDR3 is given with its conserved first and last residue.

V gene,CDR3 protein
TRBV7-9,CASSLAAGELFF
TRBV4-3,CASSQGAFEETQYF
TRBV5-4,CASSPPRGKNTEAFF
TRBV20-1,CSARSFLGSTGELFF
TRBV11-2,CASSFRTGPDQPQHF
TRBV15,CATSRVTAAEAFF
TRBV6-6,CASSSLTRVGELFF
TRBV28,CASSLSVELRNEQFF
TRBV6-2/TRBV6-3,CASSYFTSGGKTQYF
TRBV7-6,CASSLGGTDSYEQYF
TRBV7-2,CASSSGLAGDYEQYF
TRBV11-2,CASSLAQGEGYEQYF
TRBV4-3,CASSQESSREGTDTQYF
TRBV11-2,CASSGHGTSGSSYNEQFF
TRBV27,CASGLVAYTDTQYF
TRBV27,CASSKGAEQYF
TRBV7-2,CASSGFLGGRTHEQFF
TRBV10-3,CAISESGQVYEQYF
TRBV7-8,CASSLEGRTSPLHF
TRBV20-1,CSASQGGRYNEQFF
TRBV24-1,CATSDSARDGNNEQFF
TRBV20-1,CSARGGGDVYEQYF
TRBV7-8,CASSSPGQGSTGELFF
TRBV6-6,CASSYSMGDRGFDQPQHF
TRBV27,CASSFGQGVHGYTF
TRBV19,CASKGHPNTGELFF
TRBV27,CASSFSGRTYEQYF
TRBV7-2,CASSSAGTGYYEQYF
TRBV7-2,CASSLSAYDGTEAFF
TRBV5-1,CASSRGPGEAFF
TRBV30,CAWMDRGRGNTIYF
TRBV2,CASSGGLAGAYEQYF
TRBV10-2,CASSESGGSRGAFF
TRBV11-2,CASSWTGDNQPQHF
TRBV19,CASSMTPSGDQFF
TRBV12-3/TRBV12-4,CASSPGTSEQYF
TRBV6-5,CASSYGVGLVF
TRBV20-1,CSLTGGYGYTF
TRBV4-1,CASSQQGYPTYEQYF
TRBV5-1,CASRSIQGGGYTEAFF
TRBV28,CASSLAGVYEQYF